The present TCR beta chain was sequenced within a study of T cells in Graves' hyperthyroidism and ophthalmopathy. Study details: At initial diagnosis, before any treatment had begun, peripheral blood was obtained. Study-wide findings and caveats: Using 13 V-J features, a model discriminated ophthalmopathy from stable hyperthyroidism.

Amplification targeted TCR beta CDR3 regions from RNA transcripts. Using the HTBI primer set, a first-round RT-PCR was run on the TCR CDR3. TCRdb ran MiXCR on the multiplex PCR reads and lists one entry per CDR3 protein. The sample lists 530,000 or so distinct CDR3 sequences, about 15% occurring once. This clonotype was detected a few times. The antigen remains undetermined. With duration under 3 months, ophthalmopathy was active: Clinical Activity Score at least 3, NOSPECS at least 4. Sequencing input: blood. This TCR came from a woman aged 18-29 years with Graves' ophthalmopathy.

The DNA of the CDR3 is TGTGCCAGCAAAAAGGGACTAGCCTCCTGGAATGAGCAGTTCTTC. Translation: CASKKGLASWNEQFF. The chain carries TRBV28 and TRBJ2-1; 9 nucleotides line up with TRBD2. The CDR3 covers 15 residues. Germline assignment: CDR1 MDHEN and CDR2 SYDVKM. V shed 7 bases, J shed 7 bases, and the junction held 11 bases outside the gene matches.